This note documents a single TCR beta chain sequence. This receptor's antigen is unknown. No much larger clone exists at a distance of one base, and base qualities are not known. This sample was taken from a study of blood T cells in healthy people across ages (dated by TCRdb to between 2015 and 2016). Some background on the complete study: In model experiments, template switching captured roughly one uniquely barcoded TCR beta cDNA molecule for every two T cells. The study analyzed two additional independent replicas of 1 million unique cDNA reads from the same blood draw for two donors, one aged 18 to 29 and one aged 80 or older. Using deep sequencing normalized with unique cDNA molecular identifiers, the study measured how TCR beta repertoire diversity changes with age. Donors of different ages were randomly distributed across sequencing lanes to avoid experimental bias. Donors were grouped into four age groups: young (average 16 years), middle-aged (over 35), aged (about 60) and long-lived (about 90). What the research found in general, with its limitations: Observed TCR beta diversity per million T cells fell roughly linearly with age, and a significant reduction was already apparent by age around 44. Conclusive comparison of naive and antigen-experienced compartments was prevented by the profiling of bulk unsorted PBMCs. Compared with the aged group, more naive CD4+ T cells, fewer expanded clones and increased TCR diversity were shown by the long-lived group, suggesting age selection. Estimates of total diversity based on one million sequenced T cells were considered lower bounds and underestimates. The percentage of naive T cells measured by flow cytometry correlated strongly with observed TCR beta diversity. The CMV infection status of donors was not known, potentially confounding age-related changes in expanded clonotypes.

The donors were a few dozen Caucasian individuals from Russia, aged roughly 6 to 90 years, who were systemically healthy. Each donor gave approximately 10 milliliters of peripheral blood, collected into EDTA-treated Vacutainer tubes. Ficoll-Paque density-gradient centrifugation was used to isolate PBMCs, with at least 6.5 million per sample. Trizol reagent was used to extract total RNA from PBMCs, with at least 5 micrograms per sample. For every donor, flow cytometry on a PBMC aliquot measured the percentage of naive CD45RAhigh/CD27high T cells. The CDR3 goes from the cysteine to the phenylalanine over 16 residues. Only the CDR3 region is kept as DNA, spanning 48 bases read in frame from base 1. Trimming takes 5 bases from V and 7 bases from J, and the germline ends sit 24 bases apart. To prepare the library, 5' RACE was applied. Sequencing relied on an Illumina HiSeq 2500. A second PCR of roughly 7 to 12 cycles was performed with a sample-barcoded 5' primer and a J-beta primer mix. Each TCR beta cDNA molecule received a unique molecular identifier from a template-switch 5' adaptor carrying 12 random nucleotides. Each sample yielded at least 3 million CDR3-containing paired-end reads. First-strand cDNA synthesis was performed from all RNA using the Mint cDNA synthesis kit, with priming by a TRBC-specific oligonucleotide. After uracil-DNA glycosylase treatment, a first 18-cycle PCR used universal primers M1SS and BC2_uni_R on all cDNA. As for the original processing: For normalization, 1 million high-quality reads were randomly selected from each sample, with every read carrying a distinct molecular identifier. Instead of being binned into consensus sequences, reads with shared molecular identifiers were discarded. MiTCR, set to a Q25 quality threshold and the strictest error-elimination algorithm, was used for CDR3 identification, clonotype clustering and error correction. A nonparametric unseen species model with Euler transformation was used to estimate lower-bound total TCR beta diversity. The public reads were reprocessed in TCRdb via fastp at Q25 and MiXCR, keeping in-frame beta chains. Rows with a matching CDR3 protein are joined into one entry that keeps the most common DNA and genes. V and J calls and clone size were set by TCRdb, not the authors. Recorded for this sample are roughly 1,500,000 distinct CDR3 sequences; about 35% of them occurred a single time. The ten biggest clones cover around 10% of the sample.

What was sequenced was blood. Recombination joined TRBV12-3 or TRBV12-4 with TRBJ2-7, with the D segment possibly TRBD1 or TRBD2, each aligning over 6 bases. The source is a woman in her twenties or thirties in good health. CDR3 protein: CASSQGGGGRFEEQYF. The nucleotide sequence is TGTGCCAGCAGTCAAGGGGGTGGGGGGAGGTTTGAGGAGCAGTACTTC.